A selection of T cell receptor beta chains follows, all from one sample in a study of monozygotic twins with cystic fibrosis. The data were produced by immunoSEQ multiplex PCR, yet TCRdb's version contains in-frame clones alone and is incomplete. This sample has about 11,000 clones, with around 95% found just once. The material sequenced was blood. The receptors originated from a boy aged 5-17 years with cystic fibrosis. Both conserved end residues are part of each CDR3. A D gene is named only where the DNA matches it firmly. Rows may omit the clone size; those that give it use once, few, many or a size class.

19	.	TRBV28	TRBD2	TRBJ2-3	TGTGCCAGCAGTTTTCAAATTGGGGCTAGCGGGCGATACACAGATACGCAGTATTTT	CASSFQIGASGRYTDTQYF
13	.	TRBV4-1	TRBD2	TRBJ2-7	TGCGCCAGCAGCCACCCCAGCGGGGACGAGCAGTACTTC	CASSHPSGDEQYF
15	.	TRBV7-9	.	TRBJ2-7	TGTGCCAGCAGCTCTCCCAGGGTCATTCCCTACGAGCAGTACTTC	CASSSPRVIPYEQYF
15	.	TRBV5-1	.	TRBJ1-2	TGCGCCAGCAGCCCTTGGACAGCGAGGGACTATGGCTACACCTTC	CASSPWTARDYGYTF
13	.	TRBV9	.	TRBJ2-5	TGTGCCAGCAGCGTTAGACAGCAAGAGACCCAGTACTTC	CASSVRQQETQYF
13	.	TRBV7-8	.	TRBJ1-4	TGTGCCAGCAGCCGCGGACCTAATGAAAAACTGTTTTTT	CASSRGPNEKLFF
13	.	TRBV2	.	TRBJ1-2	TGTGCCAGCACACAGGGATATATCTATGGCTACACCTTC	CASTQGYIYGYTF
14	.	TRBV7-6	.	TRBJ1-6	TGTGCCAGCAGCTTAGCCCAGGACAATTCACCCCTCCACTTT	CASSLAQDNSPLHF
19	once	TRBV4-1	TRBD1	TRBJ2-4	TGCGCCAGCAGCCAAGTCCGGACAGGGGACTTCCTAGCCAAAAACATTCAGTACTTC	CASSQVRTGDFLAKNIQYF
19	.	TRBV19	TRBD2	TRBJ2-1	TGTGCCAGTAGTATTGATGGTGGACTAGCGGGAGGGACTAACAATGAGCAGTTCTTC	CASSIDGGLAGGTNNEQFF
12	.	TRBV5-6	.	TRBJ1-2	TGTGCCAGCAGCTTGGAGGGGGGTGGCTACACCTTC	CASSLEGGGYTF
18	once	TRBV5-4	TRBD1	TRBJ1-3	TGTGCCAGCAGCGTATCTGACAGGGGGGTACGGACTGGAAACACCATATATTTT	CASSVSDRGVRTGNTIYF
16	.	TRBV6-5	.	TRBJ2-1	TGTGCCAGCAGTTCTCTCGGGGACCTACTCTACAATGAGCAGTTCTTC	CASSSLGDLLYNEQFF
15	.	TRBV4-1	.	TRBJ1-4	TGCGCCAGCAGCCCTCGACATACAACTAATGAAAAACTGTTTTTT	CASSPRHTTNEKLFF
14	.	TRBV27	.	TRBJ1-5	TGTGCCAGCAGGGGGGGGAGTAGCAATCAGCCCCAGCATTTT	CASRGGSSNQPQHF
13	.	TRBV27	TRBD1	TRBJ2-3	TGTGCCAGCAGTTCCCCTCTACAGGGGGCATTGTATTTT	CASSSPLQGALYF
15	.	TRBV9	.	TRBJ1-2	TGTGCCAGCAGCGTAGCTACGAGTGGAAACTATGGCTACACCTTC	CASSVATSGNYGYTF
16	.	TRBV7-9	TRBD2	TRBJ2-2	TGTGCCAGCAGCCGAGGACTAGCGGGGTACACCGGGGAGCTGTTTTTT	CASSRGLAGYTGELFF
13	few	TRBV6-6	.	TRBJ2-1	TGTGCCAGCATTTACTCAGAATACAATGAGCAGTTCTTC	CASIYSEYNEQFF
14	.	TRBV6-6	.	TRBJ2-1	TGTGCCAGCAGTTACTGGGACTCCTACAATGAGCAGTTCTTC	CASSYWDSYNEQFF
17	.	TRBV27	TRBD2	TRBJ2-1	TGTGCCAGCGCCAAGTCAGTGGGGACTAGCGGAAGCAATGAGCAGTTCTTC	CASAKSVGTSGSNEQFF
18	.	TRBV29-1	TRBD2	TRBJ2-5	TGCAGCGTTGCTGGCCTGATTCGTAGCGGGGGGTGGCAAGAGACCCAGTACTTC	CSVAGLIRSGGWQETQYF
15	once	TRBV28	TRBD1	TRBJ2-7	TGTGCCAGCAGTTTTATGGACAGGCCAACCTACGAGCAGTACTTC	CASSFMDRPTYEQYF
16	.	TRBV7-8	TRBD2	TRBJ2-1	TGTGCCAGCACCCTGGAGCGGGACCCTTCCTACAATGAGCAGTTCTTC	CASTLERDPSYNEQFF
16	.	TRBV14	.	TRBJ1-1	TGTGCCAGCAGCCGGAACGATCTAGGATGGGGCACTGAAGCTTTCTTT	CASSRNDLGWGTEAFF
14	.	TRBV7-3	.	TRBJ2-2	TGTGCCAGCAGTTCCGAAGCGAACACCGGGGAGCTGTTTTTT	CASSSEANTGELFF